Listed here are 27 T cell receptor beta chains from one sample, sequenced in a study of OX40 agonist ivuxolimab in advanced cancers. The repertoire was sequenced with immunoSEQ multiplex PCR; TCRdb's copy has only in-frame clones and lacks some. The sample has tens of thousands of clones; over 65% are singletons. The material was CD4+ or CD8+ T cells sorted from blood, obtained in a trial of the OX40 agonist ivuxolimab. These receptors originate from an adult with an advanced solid tumor such as melanoma, head and neck, liver or kidney cancer.

The J gene is TRBJ2-7, the V gene TRBV29-1; 10 bases are a match to TRBD2. Germline trimming cut 6 bases from V and 4 bases from J; bases unmatched to any gene: 12. The germline CDR1 and CDR2 sequences are SQVTM and ANQGSEA. The CDR3 runs 15 residues. This chain's CDR3 is CSVGRILAGAYEQYF. Written as DNA, the CDR3 is TGCAGCGTAGGCCGTATTCTAGCGGGGGCGTACGAGCAGTACTTC.

The chain is built from TRBV7-9 and TRBJ1-1; possible D gene TRBD1, 6 bases. V shed 4 bases and J shed 1 base, with 13 bases lying between them. The CDR3 is made up of 15 amino acids. CDR1 and CDR2 from the germline V gene are SEHNR and FQNEAQ (reference sequence). The CDR3 sequence: CASSSLPGANTEAFF. CDR3 nucleotides: TGTGCCAGCAGCTCCCTCCCGGGGGCGAACACTGAAGCTTTCTTT. The full variable domain, its missing parts supplied by reference TRBV7-9 and TRBJ1-1, is DTGVSQNPRHKITKRGQNVTFRCDPISEHNRLYWYRQTLGQGPEFLTYFQNEAQLEKSRLLSDRFSAERPKGSFSTLEIQRTEQGDSAMYLCASSSLPGANTEAFFGQGTRLTVV.

This clone was recorded only once. The chain recombines TRBV7-8 with TRBJ1-5; TRBD1 is a possible D gene (6 bases). V lost 4 bases, J lost 4 bases, and 23 bases lay in between. Germline CDR1 SGHVS, CDR2 FQNEAQ. This CDR3 is built from 18 residues. CDR3 in amino acids: CASSSPRFTGSENQPQHF. The CDR3 region has the DNA TGTGCCAGCAGCTCTCCCCGATTCACAGGGAGCGAAAATCAGCCCCAGCATTTT.

The chain uses TRBV2 and TRBJ2-7; D is ambiguous. Trimming cost V 0 bases and J 7 bases, with 10 bases left between them. The CDR3 spans 13 residues. The germline V gene encodes CDR1 SNHLY and CDR2 FYNNEI. In DNA, the CDR3 is TGTGCCAGCAGTGAAGCCCCGTCCTGGGAGCAGTACTTC. This encodes CASSEAPSWEQYF. Variable domain in full (rest from reference TRBV2 and TRBJ2-7): EPEVTQTPSHQVTQMGQEVILRCVPISNHLYFYWYRQILGQKVEFLVSFYNNEISEKSEIFDDQFSVERPDGSNFTLKIRSTKLEDSAMYFCASSEAPSWEQYFGPGTRLTVT.

The chain links TRBV15 to TRBJ2-7, with TRBD1 as a possible D gene (6 bases). Trimming cost V 3 bases and J 2 bases, with 14 bases left between them. CDR1 is LNHNV and CDR2 is YYDKDF in the germline V gene (reference sequence). This CDR3 is 15 amino acids long. The CDR3 nucleotides read TGTGCCACCAGCAGGGATGGACAGCTCACCTACGAGCAGTACTTC. Translation gives CATSRDGQLTYEQYF.

This clone has only a few counts. The chain couples TRBV5-4 to TRBJ1-6; D not resolved. V was trimmed by 0 bases and J by 5 bases, leaving 6 bases between them. CDR3 length: 14 amino acids. Germline V gene lookup returns CDR1 SGHNT and CDR2 YYREEE (reference sequence). Written as DNA, the CDR3 is TGTGCCAGCAGCTTGGTCGGGGATAATTCACCCCTCCACTTT. Its translation is CASSLVGDNSPLHF.

The J gene is TRBJ2-5, the V gene TRBV7-2; unclear D gene. V shed 4 bases and J shed 0 bases, with 15 bases lying between them. CDR1 and CDR2 from the germline V gene are SGHTA and FQGNSA. This CDR3 spans 16 amino acids. The CDR3 protein is CASSYLPRYYQETQYF. The CDR3 DNA is TGTGCCAGCAGCTATCTCCCCCGCTACTACCAAGAGACCCAGTACTTC. The full variable domain, its missing parts supplied by reference TRBV7-2 and TRBJ2-5, is GAGVSQSPSNKVTEKGKDVELRCDPISGHTALYWYRQSLGQGLEFLIYFQGNSAPDKSGLPSDRFSAERTGGSVSTLTIQRTQQEDSAVYLCASSYLPRYYQETQYFGPGTRLLVL.

The rearrangement uses TRBV11-2 and TRBJ2-1; D is undetermined. Germline lookup yields CDR1 SGHAT and CDR2 FQNNGV. Trimming took off 6 bases at V and 6 bases at J, with 18 bases between the two ends. CDR3 size: 15 residues. CDR3 amino acids: CASSPNLEVGNEQFF. The CDR3 DNA reads TGTGCCAGCAGTCCCAACTTAGAAGTGGGCAATGAGCAGTTCTTC.

The V gene is TRBV6-5, the J gene TRBJ2-3; tentatively, D is TRBD1 or TRBD2 (5 bases each). CDR3 length equals 13 residues. V lost 4 bases and J 0 bases, leaving 5 bases between the germline ends. The germline V gene has CDR1 MNHEY and CDR2 SVGAGI. The CDR3 region has the DNA TGTGCCAGCAGTTGGGACAGCACAGATACGCAGTATTTT. Protein: CASSWDSTDTQYF.

The V and J genes are TRBV4-3 and TRBJ1-6; D perhaps matches TRBD1 (6 bases). The germline V and J ends were trimmed by 0 bases and 13 bases, with 16 bases remaining between them. The CDR3 totals 15 residues. The germline V gene encodes CDR1 LGHNA and CDR2 YSLEER. CDR3: CASSQDRGHTSPLHF. DNA for the CDR3: TGCGCCAGCAGCCAAGATAGGGGACATACTTCTCCCCTCCACTTT.

The genes are TRBV19 and TRBJ1-4; 7 bases match TRBD1. The V gene end was trimmed by 3 bases and the J gene end by 13 bases; junction bases not matched to a gene: 11. From germline, CDR1 is LNHDA and CDR2 SQIVND (reference sequence). The CDR3 consists of 14 residues. CDR3 coding DNA: TGTGCCAGTAGTATCCTGGACAGGCCCCAAGGACTGTTTTTT. Its protein product is CASSILDRPQGLFF.

V usage is TRBV25-1 and J usage is TRBJ2-7; 8 positions match TRBD2. This CDR3 region has 14 residues. J lost 6 bases, V lost 8 bases, and 12 bases had no gene match. Germline assignment: CDR1 MGHDK and CDR2 SYGVNS. As DNA, the CDR3 is TGTGCCAGCCATGCCGGGGGGGGCCACAGCGAGCAGTACTTC. It translates to CASHAGGGHSEQYF.

The rearrangement uses TRBV10-2 and TRBJ1-1, with D unresolved. CDR3 size: 12 residues. The V end was cut by 5 bases, the J end by 1 base, with 5 bases between. CDR1 is WSHSY, CDR2 SAAADI, per germline. The CDR3 DNA sequence: TGCGCCAGCAGTAGGCCGAACACTGAAGCTTTCTTT. Encoded protein: CASSRPNTEAFF.

In DNA, the CDR3 is TGTGCCAGCAGCCCGCCGGGACTAGCGACCTACGAGCAGTACTTC. This gives the protein CASSPPGLATYEQYF. The chain employs TRBV9 and TRBJ2-7; TRBD2 agrees at 10 bases. CDR1 is SGDLS and CDR2 is YYNGEE in the germline V gene. The CDR3 spans 15 residues. V trimming: 4 bases; J trimming: 2 bases; junction bases outside the gene matches: 6.

This clone was observed a single time. V and J are TRBV28 and TRBJ2-2; D is ambiguous. Germline assignment: CDR1 MDHEN and CDR2 SYDVKM. CDR3 length: 14 residues. The V end was cut by 8 bases, the J end by 3 bases, with 13 bases between. CDR3 DNA: TGTGCCAGCGGCCGTCAGGATTACACCGGGGAGCTGTTTTTT. This encodes CASGRQDYTGELFF.

The chain links TRBV7-3 to TRBJ2-1; 12 bases line up with TRBD2. The germline V gene has CDR1 SGHTA and CDR2 FQGTGA. This CDR3 region has 15 residues. The V segment lost 5 bases and the J segment 7 bases; nucleotides outside the gene matches: 6. CDR3 DNA: TGTGCCAGCAGCCCTGGACTAGCGGGGAATAATGAGCAGTTCTTC. Translated, it gives CASSPGLAGNNEQFF.

The V and J genes are TRBV14 and TRBJ2-5; D call uncertain. V lost 0 bases and J 1 base, leaving 9 bases between the germline ends. The CDR3 loop spans 15 amino acids. Germline V gene data show CDR1 as SGHDN and CDR2 as FVKESK. The CDR3 spells CASSQDYGTQETQYF. The CDR3 DNA is TGTGCCAGCAGCCAAGATTACGGCACCCAAGAGACCCAGTACTTC.

The J gene is TRBJ2-5, the V gene TRBV5-1; D ambiguous. The CDR3 extends over 14 amino acids. V dropped 4 bases and J dropped 2 bases, with 12 bases sitting between them. Germline loops: CDR1 SGHRS, CDR2 YFSETQ. The CDR3 here is CASSPVVGQETQYF. Written as DNA, the CDR3 is TGCGCCAGCAGCCCCGTGGTAGGTCAAGAGACCCAGTACTTC.

J is TRBJ2-5 and V is TRBV9; D gene ambiguous. With 0 bases removed from V and 4 bases from J, the gap between germline ends came to 4 bases. Germline V lookup: CDR1 SGDLS, CDR2 YYNGEE. The CDR3 runs to 12 residues. The CDR3 DNA follows: TGTGCCAGCAGCGTAGAAGGAGAGACCCAGTACTTC. Encoded protein: CASSVEGETQYF.

V usage is TRBV4-2 and J usage is TRBJ2-7, with 8 bases aligning to TRBD2. The CDR3 runs to 15 residues. J lost 3 bases, V lost 1 base, and 5 bases had no gene match. From germline, CDR1 is LGHNA and CDR2 YNFKEQ. Written as DNA, the CDR3 is TGTGCCAGCAGCCAAGGGCTTAGCGGGAACTACGAGCAGTACTTC. Its protein product is CASSQGLSGNYEQYF.

The chain is built from TRBV2 and TRBJ1-1, with D uncertain. The germline gives CDR1 SNHLY, CDR2 FYNNEI. This CDR3 contains 13 residues. Between the trimmed V and J ends, which lost 7 bases and 0 bases, there was a span of 9 bases. CDR3 DNA: TGTGCCAGCAAAGCGGGCATGAACACTGAAGCTTTCTTT. It codes for CASKAGMNTEAFF.

This chain uses TRBV7-9 with TRBJ1-4, with 9 bases fitting TRBD1. Unmatched junction bases numbered 4, after V lost 7 bases and J lost 7 bases. The CDR3 covers 13 residues. CDR1 is SEHNR and CDR2 is FQNEAQ in the germline V gene (reference sequence). The CDR3 nucleotides read TGTGCCAGCACACAGGGGGCGGTTGAAAAACTGTTTTTT. Encoded protein: CASTQGAVEKLFF.

The gene calls are TRBV7-9 and TRBJ2-3, with D maybe TRBD2 (5 bases). The CDR3 is made up of 14 amino acids. Trimming removed 5 bases from V and 7 bases from J, with 16 bases in between. Germline V gene data show CDR1 as SEHNR and CDR2 as FQNEAQ (reference sequence). The CDR3 DNA reads as TGTGCCAGCAGCCCCCAACTAGACCGTTATACGCAGTATTTT. This gives the protein CASSPQLDRYTQYF.

This chain links TRBV18 with TRBJ2-1, with D unclear. V was clipped by 3 bases and J by 5 bases, with 8 bases between them. CDR3 size: 13 residues. The germline V gene has CDR1 KGHSH and CDR2 LQKENI. CDR3 residues: CASSPPGNNEQFF. CDR3 in DNA: TGTGCCAGCTCACCGCCAGGAAACAATGAGCAGTTCTTC.

The chain has TRBV29-1 and TRBJ1-5; 8 bases map to TRBD1. With 3 bases clipped from V and 5 bases from J, the junction kept 0 bases outside the gene matches. Germline V gene lookup returns CDR1 SQVTM and CDR2 ANQGSEA. The CDR3 totals 12 residues. Written as DNA, the CDR3 is TGCAGCGTTGAGACAGGGGATCAGCCCCAGCATTTT. Its translation is CSVETGDQPQHF.

The gene calls are TRBV11-1 and TRBJ1-2, with TRBD1 matching 9 bases. Germline values: CDR1 SGHAT, CDR2 FQDESV (reference sequence). The CDR3 extends over 14 amino acids. The ends lost 4 bases at V and 7 bases at J; junction bases unmatched: 7. The CDR3: CASSWTGETGGYTF. CDR3 sequence (DNA): TGTGCCAGCAGCTGGACAGGGGAAACGGGTGGCTACACCTTC.

The chain carries TRBV18 and TRBJ2-2, with D perhaps matching TRBD2 (6 bases). Germline CDR1 KGHSH, CDR2 LQKENI. The V and J ends lost 2 bases and 7 bases respectively, with 14 bases between them. The CDR3 is made up of 15 amino acids. In nucleotides, the CDR3 is TGTGCCAGCTCACCAGGCGGGGCCGGCTACGGGGAGCTGTTTTTT. Protein product: CASSPGGAGYGELFF.